A selection of T cell receptor beta chains follows, all from one sample in a study of shared T cell receptors in the human thymus. Repertoires were generated with immunoSEQ multiplex PCR, while TCRdb's copy carries only in-frame clones and drops some. The sample lists roughly 560,000 clones, about four fifths occurring once. The sample also formed part of further work on human thymus T cells.

Sequenced input: thymocytes. The receptor set was obtained from a boy younger than two with a congenital heart defect. Each CDR3 is given without its conserved first and last residue. Fields, in order: J gene, D gene, CDR3 length, V gene, clone size, CDR3 protein. D genes are given only for firm matches. The size of a clone is reported for some rows only, either as once, few or many, or as a class for expanded clones.

j_call: TRBJ1-2
d_call: -
cdr3_length: 12
v_call: TRBV6-5
clone_size: -
cdr3_aa: ASSVSGANYGYT

j_call: TRBJ2-1
d_call: TRBD2
cdr3_length: 17
v_call: TRBV11-3
clone_size: -
cdr3_aa: ASSFGGAGREGRDNEQF

j_call: TRBJ2-2
d_call: TRBD2
cdr3_length: 18
v_call: TRBV4-2
clone_size: -
cdr3_aa: ASSQEMASLAGRWTGELF

j_call: TRBJ2-7
d_call: TRBD1
cdr3_length: 12
v_call: TRBV28
clone_size: -
cdr3_aa: ASRAGQAPIEQY

j_call: TRBJ1-1
d_call: -
cdr3_length: 15
v_call: TRBV4-2
clone_size: -
cdr3_aa: ASSPKVGSGWNTEAF

j_call: TRBJ2-7
d_call: -
cdr3_length: 10
v_call: TRBV28
clone_size: -
cdr3_aa: ASSSRVPEQY

j_call: TRBJ2-3
d_call: TRBD1
cdr3_length: 15
v_call: TRBV5-6
clone_size: -
cdr3_aa: ASSLVNGDRGTDTQY

j_call: TRBJ1-2
d_call: TRBD1
cdr3_length: 13
v_call: TRBV11-3
clone_size: -
cdr3_aa: ASSLQEETGDGYT

j_call: TRBJ1-3
d_call: TRBD1
cdr3_length: 13
v_call: TRBV7-9
clone_size: -
cdr3_aa: ASSLQGGGGNTIY

j_call: TRBJ2-1
d_call: TRBD1
cdr3_length: 11
v_call: TRBV6-1
clone_size: -
cdr3_aa: ASSDRGRNEQF

j_call: TRBJ2-3
d_call: -
cdr3_length: 12
v_call: TRBV19
clone_size: -
cdr3_aa: ASREKTSTDTQY

j_call: TRBJ1-1
d_call: -
cdr3_length: 14
v_call: TRBV19
clone_size: -
cdr3_aa: ASSMGSGGLDTEAF

j_call: TRBJ2-7
d_call: -
cdr3_length: 12
v_call: TRBV9
clone_size: few
cdr3_aa: ASSVGRENYEQY

j_call: TRBJ2-2
d_call: -
cdr3_length: 10
v_call: TRBV12-5
clone_size: few
cdr3_aa: ASGFQSGELF

j_call: TRBJ2-6
d_call: -
cdr3_length: 14
v_call: TRBV19
clone_size: -
cdr3_aa: ASSLGAVSGANVLT

j_call: TRBJ2-2
d_call: TRBD1
cdr3_length: 14
v_call: TRBV4-1
clone_size: -
cdr3_aa: ASSQPTGGNTGELF

j_call: TRBJ2-1
d_call: TRBD2
cdr3_length: 15
v_call: TRBV7-8
clone_size: few
cdr3_aa: ASSARTSGRIYNEQF

j_call: TRBJ1-1
d_call: TRBD1
cdr3_length: 14
v_call: TRBV5-4
clone_size: few
cdr3_aa: ASRLSDREVYTEAF

j_call: TRBJ2-7
d_call: -
cdr3_length: 13
v_call: TRBV10-2
clone_size: once
cdr3_aa: ASSEEVRLAHEQY

j_call: TRBJ2-6
d_call: -
cdr3_length: 13
v_call: TRBV14
clone_size: -
cdr3_aa: ASSRESSGANVLT

j_call: TRBJ2-1
d_call: -
cdr3_length: 8
v_call: TRBV4-2
clone_size: -
cdr3_aa: ASGAPQQF

j_call: TRBJ2-3
d_call: TRBD2
cdr3_length: 18
v_call: TRBV30
clone_size: once
cdr3_aa: AWRENAGLAETFGTDTQY

j_call: TRBJ1-5
d_call: -
cdr3_length: 17
v_call: TRBV2
clone_size: -
cdr3_aa: ASSVNRPLRNYSNQPQH

j_call: TRBJ2-7
d_call: -
cdr3_length: 14
v_call: TRBV4-3
clone_size: -
cdr3_aa: ASSQGLGGPSYEQY

j_call: TRBJ2-1
d_call: -
cdr3_length: 13
v_call: TRBV6-1
clone_size: -
cdr3_aa: ASSEEVYSYNEQF

j_call: TRBJ1-1
d_call: -
cdr3_length: 12
v_call: TRBV11-2
clone_size: -
cdr3_aa: ASSQEPGDTEAF

j_call: TRBJ1-4
d_call: -
cdr3_length: 13
v_call: TRBV28
clone_size: -
cdr3_aa: ASTLSDWDNEKLF

j_call: TRBJ1-2
d_call: TRBD1
cdr3_length: 15
v_call: TRBV5-6
clone_size: -
cdr3_aa: ASSLGTGTGGGGGYT

j_call: TRBJ1-2
d_call: TRBD1
cdr3_length: 16
v_call: TRBV5-6
clone_size: few
cdr3_aa: ASSLKGALFGANYGYT

j_call: TRBJ1-2
d_call: TRBD1
cdr3_length: 10
v_call: TRBV5-6
clone_size: -
cdr3_aa: ASSDRGDGYT

j_call: TRBJ1-4
d_call: -
cdr3_length: 13
v_call: TRBV25-1
clone_size: -
cdr3_aa: ASSEPRGTNEKLF

j_call: TRBJ2-6
d_call: -
cdr3_length: 15
v_call: TRBV18
clone_size: once
cdr3_aa: ASSPGTSDSGANVLT

j_call: TRBJ2-1
d_call: -
cdr3_length: 14
v_call: TRBV7-8
clone_size: -
cdr3_aa: ASSPVSKPSYNEQF

j_call: TRBJ2-7
d_call: -
cdr3_length: 12
v_call: TRBV25-1
clone_size: once
cdr3_aa: ASSESNSSYEQY

j_call: TRBJ2-2
d_call: -
cdr3_length: 12
v_call: TRBV4-3
clone_size: -
cdr3_aa: ASSHPGCPGELF

j_call: TRBJ2-7
d_call: -
cdr3_length: 13
v_call: TRBV27
clone_size: few
cdr3_aa: ASSFRGLALYEQY

j_call: TRBJ2-1
d_call: -
cdr3_length: 10
v_call: TRBV27
clone_size: few
cdr3_aa: ASSSHRDKQF

j_call: TRBJ2-7
d_call: -
cdr3_length: 12
v_call: TRBV7-2
clone_size: -
cdr3_aa: ASSATRGMSEQY

j_call: TRBJ2-2
d_call: -
cdr3_length: 14
v_call: TRBV5-6
clone_size: -
cdr3_aa: ASSLESGQETGELF

j_call: TRBJ2-7
d_call: TRBD1
cdr3_length: 16
v_call: TRBV4-1
clone_size: once
cdr3_aa: ASSQVGPPGQGTYEQY

j_call: TRBJ2-3
d_call: -
cdr3_length: 12
v_call: TRBV6-5
clone_size: -
cdr3_aa: AGSYLAAGDTQY

j_call: TRBJ1-2
d_call: TRBD1
cdr3_length: 12
v_call: TRBV18
clone_size: -
cdr3_aa: ASSSTGGWYGYT

j_call: TRBJ2-5
d_call: TRBD2
cdr3_length: 13
v_call: TRBV5-1
clone_size: few
cdr3_aa: ASVEEREGGETQY

j_call: TRBJ2-3
d_call: TRBD2
cdr3_length: 17
v_call: TRBV7-9
clone_size: -
cdr3_aa: ASSSGLAGGPRDTDTQY

j_call: TRBJ2-1
d_call: -
cdr3_length: 12
v_call: TRBV11-2
clone_size: -
cdr3_aa: ASSSTGPYNEQF